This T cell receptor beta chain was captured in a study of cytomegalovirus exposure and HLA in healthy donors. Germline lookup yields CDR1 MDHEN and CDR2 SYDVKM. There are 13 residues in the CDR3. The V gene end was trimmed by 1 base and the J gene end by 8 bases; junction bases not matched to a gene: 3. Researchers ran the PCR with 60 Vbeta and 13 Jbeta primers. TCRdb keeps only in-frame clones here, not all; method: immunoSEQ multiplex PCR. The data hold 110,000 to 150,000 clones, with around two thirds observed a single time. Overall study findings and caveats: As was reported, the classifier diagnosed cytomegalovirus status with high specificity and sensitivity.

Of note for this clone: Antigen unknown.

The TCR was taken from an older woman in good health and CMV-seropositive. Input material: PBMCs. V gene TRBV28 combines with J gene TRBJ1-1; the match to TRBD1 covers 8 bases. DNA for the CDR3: TGTGCCAGCAGTTTATCTCGGGACAGGGAAGCTTTCTTT. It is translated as CASSLSRDREAFF.